This TCR beta chain was obtained from a study of cytomegalovirus exposure and HLA in healthy donors. A multiplex PCR was run with 60 Vbeta primers and 13 Jbeta primers. Some clones are missing from TCRdb's copy, which holds only in-frame ones; the method was immunoSEQ multiplex PCR. The sample has 100,000 to 120,000 clones, roughly 70% seen once; the top ten hold roughly 4.2%. A remark on this clone: Its antigen is not known.

General study points: In a later analysis, at a false discovery rate of 0.05, 15,000 to 20,000 TCR beta sequences matched HLA alleles. Donors belonging to an Asian-associated ancestry cluster reportedly showed fewer N-insertions in productive TCRs than the approximately 670-donor mean, according to what a later analysis found.

This CDR3 is built from 13 residues. The germline CDR1 and CDR2 sequences are KGHSH and LQKENI. V lost 8 bases and J lost 2, with 12 bases in between. This clonotype originated in a woman in her thirties or forties in good health and CMV-seropositive. Sequencing was done on a sample of PBMCs. J is TRBJ1-1 and V is TRBV18, with unresolved D. This chain's CDR3 is CASLGKVNTEAFF. In DNA, the CDR3 is TGTGCCAGCCTCGGGAAAGTTAACACTGAAGCTTTCTTT. Full variable domain (rest looked up from reference TRBV18 and TRBJ1-1): NAGVMQNPRHLVRRRGQEARLRCSPMKGHSHVYWYRQLPEEGLKFMVYLQKENIIDESGMPKERFSAEFPKEGPSILRIQQVVRGDSAAYFCASLGKVNTEAFFGQGTRLTVV.